This TCR beta chain derives from a study of monozygotic twins with inflammatory bowel disease. Nested PCRs (about 15 and 9 cycles, two total) were applied to TCRalpha and TCRbeta cDNA. TCRdb reprocessed the 5' RACE reads, keeping one entry per CDR3 protein, no DNA. This sample's table has about 160,000 distinct CDR3 sequences. CDR3 length equals 15 residues. The germline V gene encodes CDR1 SEHNR and CDR2 FQNEAQ (reference sequence). The V call is TRBV7-9, the J call TRBJ1-1; TCRdb selects TRBD1, and the lack of DNA leaves this call unchecked. The sequencing sample was made of blood. This TCR derives from a human donor with ulcerative colitis or Crohn's disease, or a healthy co-twin of an affected twin (not recorded which). This CDR3 is CASSLMGGRNTEAFF.